The clone carrying this T cell receptor beta chain was recorded only once. This entry belongs to a study of shared clonotypes between healthy human individuals. Overall study context: Per donor, CD8 memory used one plate, CD8 naive used two, CD4 memory used three and CD4 naive used three.

A split of CD4+ cells into CD45RA+ naive and CD45RA-negative memory subsets was performed. Clones were read by immunoSEQ multiplex PCR, and TCRdb kept only the in-frame ones, dropping some. Among roughly 760,000 clones listed, 74% were seen once. Germline values: CDR1 SGHRS, CDR2 YFSETQ. The CDR3 is 14 amino acids. V was cut by 0 bases and J by 3 bases, with 9 bases left in between. Material: memory CD4+ T cells sorted from blood. Subset specified: CD45RA-negative fraction. This receptor was taken from a woman aged 25 to 39 in good health. The J gene is TRBJ1-2, the V gene TRBV5-1; the D is unclear. CDR3 sequence (DNA): TGCGCCAGCAGCTTGGGCGCAACCTACTATGGCTACACCTTC. Protein product: CASSLGATYYGYTF.